The source of this T cell receptor beta chain is a study of control samples from healthy donors and cancer patients. The repertoire was sequenced with immunoSEQ multiplex PCR; TCRdb's copy has only in-frame clones and lacks some. The repertoire holds some 120,000 clones, with 75% to 95% as singletons. Germline V gene sequence: CDR1 MNHEY, CDR2 SVGAGI. CDR3 size: 13 residues. V was clipped by 6 bases and J by 4 bases; unmatched bases: 2. V is TRBV6-5 and J is TRBJ2-5; 10 bases map to TRBD1. The sample was blood. This clonotype was sampled from a young man in good health. The CDR3 coding sequence is TGTGCCAGCAGCCGGGACAGGGGAGAGACCCAGTACTTC. Translation gives CASSRDRGETQYF.